This is a list of T cell receptor beta chains from one sample in a study of blood T cell repertoires in COVID-19. Produced via immunoSEQ multiplex PCR; TCRdb's table is partial and in-frame only. The sample holds fewer than 450,000 clones, approximately 89% seen once. Sequencing was done on a sample of peripheral blood. The source is a young woman who had recovered from COVID-19. CDR3s include the opening cysteine and the closing phenylalanine or tryptophan. D genes are given only for firm matches. Only part of the rows carry a size: once, few, many, or a class if the clone is expanded.

d_call: TRBD2
clone_size: -
j_call: TRBJ2-1
v_call: TRBV19
cdr3_aa: CASSKVAGSRNEQFF
cdr3_nt: TGTGCCAGTAGTAAGGTAGCGGGAAGTCGCAATGAGCAGTTCTTC

d_call: -
clone_size: -
j_call: TRBJ1-1
v_call: TRBV19
cdr3_aa: CASSINPQGSTEAFF
cdr3_nt: TGTGCCAGTAGTATCAATCCCCAGGGGAGCACTGAAGCTTTCTTT

d_call: TRBD2
clone_size: -
j_call: TRBJ2-2
v_call: TRBV18
cdr3_aa: CASSSQTSGGNFNTGELFF
cdr3_nt: TGTGCCAGCTCATCACAGACTAGCGGGGGGAACTTCAACACCGGGGAGCTGTTTTTT

d_call: TRBD1
clone_size: -
j_call: TRBJ1-5
v_call: TRBV5-6
cdr3_aa: CASSWGTGANQPQHF
cdr3_nt: TGTGCCAGCAGCTGGGGGACAGGGGCGAATCAGCCCCAGCATTTT

d_call: -
clone_size: -
j_call: TRBJ2-5
v_call: TRBV29-1
cdr3_aa: CSVGLTIGETQYF
cdr3_nt: TGCAGCGTTGGCCTAACTATTGGGGAGACCCAGTACTTC

d_call: TRBD1
clone_size: -
j_call: TRBJ1-2
v_call: TRBV11-3
cdr3_aa: CASSPPTGAGNYGYTF
cdr3_nt: TGTGCCAGCAGCCCACCGACAGGGGCGGGGAATTATGGCTACACCTTC

d_call: -
clone_size: -
j_call: TRBJ1-1
v_call: TRBV6-6
cdr3_aa: CASSPGGYTEAFF
cdr3_nt: TGTGCCAGCAGTCCTGGTGGCTACACTGAAGCTTTCTTT

d_call: TRBD1
clone_size: -
j_call: TRBJ2-5
v_call: TRBV6-2/TRBV6-3
cdr3_aa: CASSYSGQQETQYF
cdr3_nt: TGTGCCAGCAGTTACTCGGGACAGCAAGAGACCCAGTACTTC

d_call: -
clone_size: -
j_call: TRBJ2-1
v_call: TRBV6-2/TRBV6-3
cdr3_aa: CASSSRRELYNEQFF
cdr3_nt: TGTGCCAGCAGTTCCAGGCGGGAACTCTACAATGAGCAGTTCTTC

d_call: TRBD2
clone_size: -
j_call: TRBJ2-1
v_call: TRBV6-4
cdr3_aa: CASSPLGLAGHYNEQFF
cdr3_nt: TGTGCCAGCAGCCCCCTGGGACTAGCGGGACACTACAATGAGCAGTTCTTC

d_call: TRBD2
clone_size: -
j_call: TRBJ2-1
v_call: TRBV5-1
cdr3_aa: CASSSTSGPYNEQFF
cdr3_nt: TGCGCCAGCAGCTCGACTAGCGGGCCTTACAATGAGCAGTTCTTC

d_call: TRBD2
clone_size: -
j_call: TRBJ2-5
v_call: TRBV24-1
cdr3_aa: CATSAGGLKDQETQYF
cdr3_nt: TGTGCCACCAGTGCGGGGGGTTTGAAAGACCAAGAGACCCAGTACTTC

d_call: -
clone_size: once
j_call: TRBJ1-2
v_call: TRBV14
cdr3_aa: CASSQVDLITNGYTF
cdr3_nt: TGTGCCAGCAGCCAAGTCGACCTAATTACTAATGGCTACACCTTC

d_call: TRBD2
clone_size: -
j_call: TRBJ2-3
v_call: TRBV7-2
cdr3_aa: CASSRRLAGGRVTDTQYF
cdr3_nt: TGTGCCAGCAGCCGTCGACTAGCGGGAGGGAGGGTCACAGATACGCAGTATTTT

d_call: -
clone_size: -
j_call: TRBJ2-2
v_call: TRBV7-5
cdr3_aa: CARSPGLAGTGELFF
cdr3_nt: TGTGCCAGAAGCCCAGGACTAGCGGGCACCGGGGAGCTGTTTTTT

d_call: TRBD2
clone_size: -
j_call: TRBJ2-3
v_call: TRBV11-3
cdr3_aa: CASSLVAGETGTQYF
cdr3_nt: TGTGCCAGCAGCTTAGTAGCGGGAGAGACTGGTACGCAGTATTTT

d_call: -
clone_size: -
j_call: TRBJ1-5
v_call: TRBV10-3
cdr3_aa: CAISERKGVGGNQPQHF
cdr3_nt: TGTGCCATCAGTGAAAGGAAGGGGGTAGGCGGCAATCAGCCCCAGCATTTT

d_call: -
clone_size: -
j_call: TRBJ1-2
v_call: TRBV6-2/TRBV6-3
cdr3_aa: CASSYEARTNGYTF
cdr3_nt: TGTGCCAGCAGTTACGAGGCCAGAACCAATGGCTACACCTTC

d_call: -
clone_size: once
j_call: TRBJ2-3
v_call: TRBV4-3
cdr3_aa: CASSPLRGSTDTQYF
cdr3_nt: TGCGCCAGCAGCCCCCTCCGAGGGAGCACAGATACGCAGTATTTT

d_call: TRBD1
clone_size: -
j_call: TRBJ2-1
v_call: TRBV9
cdr3_aa: CASSSQGQGHSPRFF
cdr3_nt: TGTGCCAGCAGCTCACAAGGACAGGGCCACTCTCCTCGGTTCTTC

d_call: -
clone_size: -
j_call: TRBJ2-2
v_call: TRBV11-2
cdr3_aa: CASSTAGELFF
cdr3_nt: TGTGCCAGCAGCACTGCCGGGGAGCTGTTTTTT

d_call: TRBD2
clone_size: -
j_call: TRBJ2-3
v_call: TRBV6-2/TRBV6-3
cdr3_aa: CASSLAGATQYF
cdr3_nt: TGTGCCAGCAGCCTAGCGGGGGCAACGCAGTATTTT

d_call: -
clone_size: -
j_call: TRBJ2-3
v_call: TRBV10-3
cdr3_aa: CAITAHGGLGQNTQYF
cdr3_nt: TGTGCCATCACCGCGCATGGAGGGTTGGGGCAAAATACGCAGTATTTT

d_call: TRBD1
clone_size: -
j_call: TRBJ2-2
v_call: TRBV7-9
cdr3_aa: CASSLSGGQGDAGELFF
cdr3_nt: TGTGCCAGCAGCTTATCGGGGGGACAGGGGGACGCCGGGGAGCTGTTTTTT

d_call: TRBD2
clone_size: -
j_call: TRBJ2-3
v_call: TRBV25-1
cdr3_aa: CASSPGRSQYF
cdr3_nt: TGTGCCAGCAGCCCCGGGAGGTCGCAGTATTTT

d_call: -
clone_size: -
j_call: TRBJ1-1
v_call: TRBV7-6
cdr3_aa: CASSLFGGVNTEAFF
cdr3_nt: TGTGCCAGCAGCTTATTTGGGGGGGTGAACACTGAAGCTTTCTTT

d_call: -
clone_size: -
j_call: TRBJ1-1
v_call: TRBV14
cdr3_aa: CASSPQAGGTEAFF
cdr3_nt: TGTGCCAGCAGTCCCCAGGCTGGCGGGACTGAAGCTTTCTTT

d_call: -
clone_size: -
j_call: TRBJ1-1
v_call: TRBV19
cdr3_aa: CASSPNTEAFF
cdr3_nt: TGTGCCAGTAGCCCAAACACTGAAGCTTTCTTT